Listed here are 13 T cell receptor beta chains from one sample, sequenced in a study of cytomegalovirus exposure and HLA in healthy donors (dated by TCRdb to the late 2010s). Library preparation was by the immunoSEQ multiplex PCR assay. For the multiplex PCR, a mixture combining 60 forward primers for TCR Vbeta segments and 13 reverse primers for TCR Jbeta segments was used. Sourced from immuneACCESS, this table was stored by TCRdb with only in-frame sequences that have V and J called. A share of the clones is absent; for the studies checked, an unresolved V gene accounts for under half, and the remainder has no known explanation. In all, the sample holds some 120,000 clones, and about 73% of those were seen once. Over 5% of the sample lies in the top ten. The sequenced sample consisted of PBMCs. The receptors come from a woman aged 40 to 50 in good health and CMV-seronegative.

V is TRBV19 and J is TRBJ2-7; D may be TRBD1 (5 bases). The V and J ends lost 2 bases and 6 bases respectively, with 14 bases between them. Per the germline V gene, CDR1 is LNHDA and CDR2 is SQIVND (reference sequence). The CDR3 contains 14 residues. Written as DNA, the CDR3 is TGTGCCAGTAGTATACAGGGCAGTTTCGCCGAGCAGTACTTC. Amino acid sequence: CASSIQGSFAEQYF.

This chain connects TRBV20-1 to TRBJ1-5; D gene uncertain. The CDR3 has 10 amino acids. V lost 3 bases, J lost 7 bases, and 4 bases lay in between. Germline values: CDR1 DFQATT, CDR2 SNEGSKA (reference sequence). CDR3 DNA: TGCAGTGCTAGCGGGCAGCCCCAGCATTTT. Encoded protein: CSASGQPQHF.

As regards this clone: The junction departs from the called germline gene at one end, perhaps through a read error. The genes are TRBV7-9 and TRBJ2-6, with D maybe TRBD1 (5 bases). CDR3 length: 16 residues. Germline V gives CDR1 SEHNR, CDR2 FQNEAQ (reference sequence). CDR3 amino acids: CASSFLTYSGANGLTF. The CDR3 DNA reads as TGTGCCAGCAGCTTTTTGACCTACTCTGGGGCCAACGGCCTGACTTTC.

This chain joins TRBV29-1 and TRBJ2-7; D remains unclear. Germline V gene lookup returns CDR1 SQVTM and CDR2 ANQGSEA. The CDR3 length is 11 residues. The ends were cut back, 4 bases at V and 6 bases at J, with 10 bases in the middle. The CDR3: CSVGLLREQYF. The CDR3, as DNA: TGCAGCGTTGGACTCCTCCGCGAGCAGTACTTC.

Concerning this clone: Mismatch with germline at one junction end may stem from a read error. V is TRBV10-2 and J is TRBJ2-6; D possibly corresponds to TRBD1 (5 bases). The germline V gene has CDR1 WSHSY and CDR2 SAAADI. There are 15 residues in the CDR3. CDR3 protein: CASSRRTSGANGLTF. CDR3 in DNA: TGCGCCAGCAGCCGGCGGACCTCTGGGGCCAACGGCCTGACTTTC.

The chain combines TRBV4-3 with TRBJ2-3; tentatively, D is TRBD1 (7 bases). CDR3 length: 17 amino acids. The V end was cut by 0 bases, the J end by 1 base, with 14 bases between. Germline lookup yields CDR1 LGHNA and CDR2 YSLEER. The CDR3 loop is CASSQELGGGGTDTQYF. The CDR3 nucleotides are TGCGCCAGCAGCCAAGAGCTAGGGGGCGGGGGCACAGATACGCAGTATTTT.

This clone was seen a handful of times. This chain connects TRBV4-3 to TRBJ2-3; 11 bases match TRBD2. Germline-derived CDR1 and CDR2 are LGHNA and YSLEER. J was trimmed by 0 bases and V by 0 bases; bases with no gene match: 5. The CDR3 consists of 18 residues. The CDR3 loop reads CASSQEFRTSGSTDTQYF. In DNA form, the CDR3 reads TGCGCCAGCAGCCAAGAATTCCGGACTAGCGGGAGCACAGATACGCAGTATTTT.

V gene TRBV28 combines with J gene TRBJ1-5, with D possibly matching TRBD1 (5 bases). V was clipped by 5 bases and J by 7 bases, with 15 bases between them. CDR1 MDHEN and CDR2 SYDVKM come from the germline V gene. The CDR3 has 14 residues. Here the CDR3 reads CASSGTERGQPQHF. In nucleotides, the CDR3 is TGTGCCAGCAGTGGGACGGAGCGGGGCCAGCCCCAGCATTTT.

This chain connects TRBV28 to TRBJ1-2; D perhaps matches TRBD1 (5 bases). Germline loops: CDR1 MDHEN, CDR2 SYDVKM. The CDR3 length is 15 residues. With 5 bases removed from V and 0 bases from J, the gap between germline ends came to 13 bases. The CDR3 bases are TGTGCCAGCAGTCCACCCCGGGGGGCTAACTATGGCTACACCTTC. Encoded protein: CASSPPRGANYGYTF.

The rearrangement uses TRBV11-2 and TRBJ2-1, with 12 bases fitting TRBD2. CDR1 SGHAT and CDR2 FQNNGV come from the germline V gene. The J segment lost 6 bases and the V segment lost 4 bases, leaving 4 bases of the junction unmatched. The CDR3 runs 15 residues. The CDR3 region is CASSSLAGGVNEQFF. The CDR3 DNA sequence: TGTGCCAGCAGCTCCCTAGCGGGAGGGGTCAATGAGCAGTTCTTC.

The table lists this clone with a few counts. This rearrangement joins TRBV10-2 to TRBJ2-3; TRBD2 matches at 7 bases. After removal of 0 bases from V and 4 bases from J, the junction contained 4 bases not matched to a gene. The CDR3 is 15 residues long. Germline CDR1 WSHSY, CDR2 SAAADI. In DNA, the CDR3 is TGCGCCAGCAGTGAGTCGCGGGGGAGAGCAGATACGCAGTATTTT. Protein product: CASSESRGRADTQYF.

This clone was observed a handful of times. The rearrangement links TRBV28 to TRBJ1-4; D is perhaps TRBD1 (5 bases). The germline V and J ends were trimmed by 3 bases and 3 bases, with 20 bases remaining between them. The germline V gene has CDR1 MDHEN and CDR2 SYDVKM. The CDR3 has 18 residues. The CDR3 spells CASSFRAGPGGANEKLFF. CDR3 DNA: TGTGCCAGCAGTTTTAGGGCGGGACCTGGCGGGGCTAATGAAAAACTGTTTTTT.

The genes are TRBV6-5 and TRBJ1-1, with a possible D match to TRBD1 (6 bases). The germline gives CDR1 MNHEY, CDR2 SVGAGI. Trimming removed 4 bases at V and 2 bases at J, with 17 bases between. This CDR3 region has 16 residues. The CDR3 coding sequence is TGTGCCAGCAGTTTTAGGACAGACCTAAGAAACACTGAAGCTTTCTTT. It codes for CASSFRTDLRNTEAFF.